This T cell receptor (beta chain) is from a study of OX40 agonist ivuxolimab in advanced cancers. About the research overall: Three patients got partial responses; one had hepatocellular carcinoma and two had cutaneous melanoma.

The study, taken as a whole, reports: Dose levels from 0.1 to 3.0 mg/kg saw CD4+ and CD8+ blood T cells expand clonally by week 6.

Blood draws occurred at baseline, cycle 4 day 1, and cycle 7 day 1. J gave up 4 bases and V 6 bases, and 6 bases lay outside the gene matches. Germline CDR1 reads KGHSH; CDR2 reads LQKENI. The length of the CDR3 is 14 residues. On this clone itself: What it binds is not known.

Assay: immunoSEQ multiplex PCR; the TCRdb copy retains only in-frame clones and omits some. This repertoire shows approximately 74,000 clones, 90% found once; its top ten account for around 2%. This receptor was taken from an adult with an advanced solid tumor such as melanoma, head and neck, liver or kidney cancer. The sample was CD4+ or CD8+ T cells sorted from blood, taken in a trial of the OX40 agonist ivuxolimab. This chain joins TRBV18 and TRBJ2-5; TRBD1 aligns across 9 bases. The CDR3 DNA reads TGTGCCAGCTCGCCGGACAGGGGAGGAGAGACCCAGTACTTC. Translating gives CASSPDRGGETQYF.